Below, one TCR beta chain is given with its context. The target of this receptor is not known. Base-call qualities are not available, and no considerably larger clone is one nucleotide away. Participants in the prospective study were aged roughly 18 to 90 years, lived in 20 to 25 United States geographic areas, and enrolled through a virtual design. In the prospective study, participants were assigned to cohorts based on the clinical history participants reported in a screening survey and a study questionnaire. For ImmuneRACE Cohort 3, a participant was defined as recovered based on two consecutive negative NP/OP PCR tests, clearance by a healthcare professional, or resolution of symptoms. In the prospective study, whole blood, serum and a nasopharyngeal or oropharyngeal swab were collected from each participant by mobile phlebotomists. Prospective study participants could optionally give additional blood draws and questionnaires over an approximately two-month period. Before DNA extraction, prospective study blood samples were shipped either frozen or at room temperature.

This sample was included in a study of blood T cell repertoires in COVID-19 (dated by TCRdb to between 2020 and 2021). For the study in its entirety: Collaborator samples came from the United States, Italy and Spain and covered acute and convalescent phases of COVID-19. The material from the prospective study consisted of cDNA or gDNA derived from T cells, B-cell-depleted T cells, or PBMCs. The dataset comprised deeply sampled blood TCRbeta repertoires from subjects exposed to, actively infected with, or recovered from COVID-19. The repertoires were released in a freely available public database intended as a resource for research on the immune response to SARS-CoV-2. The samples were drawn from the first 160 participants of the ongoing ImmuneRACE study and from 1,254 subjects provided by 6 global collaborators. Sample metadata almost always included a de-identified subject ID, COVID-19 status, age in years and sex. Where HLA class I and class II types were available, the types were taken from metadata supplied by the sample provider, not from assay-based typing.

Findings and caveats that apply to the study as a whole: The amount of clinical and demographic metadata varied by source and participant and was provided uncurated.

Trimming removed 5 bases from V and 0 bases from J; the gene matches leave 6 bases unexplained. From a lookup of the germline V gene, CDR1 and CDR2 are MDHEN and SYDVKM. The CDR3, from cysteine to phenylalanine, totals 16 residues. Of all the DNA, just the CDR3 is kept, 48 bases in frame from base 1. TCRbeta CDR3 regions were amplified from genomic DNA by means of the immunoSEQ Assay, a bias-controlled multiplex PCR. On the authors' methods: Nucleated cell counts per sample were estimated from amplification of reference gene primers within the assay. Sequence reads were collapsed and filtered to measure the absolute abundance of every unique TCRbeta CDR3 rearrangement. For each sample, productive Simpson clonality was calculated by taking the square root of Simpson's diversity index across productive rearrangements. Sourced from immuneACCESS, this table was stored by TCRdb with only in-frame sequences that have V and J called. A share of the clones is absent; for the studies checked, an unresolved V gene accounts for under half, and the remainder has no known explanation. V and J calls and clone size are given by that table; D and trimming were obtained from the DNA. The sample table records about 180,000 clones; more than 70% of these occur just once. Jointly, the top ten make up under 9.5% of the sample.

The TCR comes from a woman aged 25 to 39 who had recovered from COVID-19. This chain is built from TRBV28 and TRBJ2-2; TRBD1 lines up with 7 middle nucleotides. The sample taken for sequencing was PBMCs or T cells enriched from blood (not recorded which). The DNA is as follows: TGTGCCAGCAGTCTCCCCGGGACAGCGAACACCGGGGAGCTGTTTTTT. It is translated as CASSLPGTANTGELFF.